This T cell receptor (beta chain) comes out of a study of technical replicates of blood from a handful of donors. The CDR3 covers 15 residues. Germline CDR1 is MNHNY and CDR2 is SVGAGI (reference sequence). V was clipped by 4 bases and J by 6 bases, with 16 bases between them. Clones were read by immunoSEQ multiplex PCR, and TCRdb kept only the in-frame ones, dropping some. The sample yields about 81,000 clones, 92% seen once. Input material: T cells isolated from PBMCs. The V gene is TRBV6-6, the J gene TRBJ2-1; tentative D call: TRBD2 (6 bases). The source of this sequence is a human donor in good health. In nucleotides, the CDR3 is TGTGCCAGCAGTTCGGGACTCCTTGGGAGCAATGAGCAGTTCTTC. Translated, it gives CASSSGLLGSNEQFF.